These 2 T cell receptor beta chains originate from one sample sequenced in a study of T cells after yellow fever vaccination (dated by TCRdb to the late 2010s). The treatment or condition label for this specimen denotes: live attenuated yellow fever vaccine strain. Libraries were built with 5' RACE. The sequencer listed for this sample is Illumina HiSeq 2500. The public sequencing data were trimmed at Q25 with fastp and processed into clonotypes with MiXCR by TCRdb, which kept only in-frame beta chains. Rows are unified per CDR3 protein, each entry keeping the most common DNA and genes. Recorded for this sample are roughly 500,000 distinct CDR3 sequences; approximately 21% of them occurred a single time. Roughly an eighth of the sample rests with the top ten. Sequenced here: PBMCs, sampled 15 days after the yellow fever booster vaccination. These receptors all come from a man younger than 40 who received the YFV17D yellow fever vaccine.

This clonotype has only a few counts. The chain combines TRBV20-1 with TRBJ2-1; 11 bases are shared with TRBD2. The CDR3 is 14 residues long. Germline assignment: CDR1 DFQATT and CDR2 SNEGSKA (reference sequence). V lost 6 bases, J lost 8 bases, and 9 bases stayed unmatched. The CDR3 is CSASGTSGLYEQFF. The CDR3 nucleotides are TGCAGTGCGTCCGGGACTAGCGGTCTCTATGAGCAGTTCTTC.

This clonotype was counted a few times. The chain couples TRBV4-3 to TRBJ2-3; no firm D call. CDR1 LGHNA and CDR2 YSLEER come from the germline V gene. Trimming left V 0 bases short and J 11 bases short, with 18 bases between. The CDR3 has 15 amino acids. This chain's CDR3 is CASSQDGPNRRGQYF. CDR3 DNA: TGCGCCAGCAGCCAAGATGGACCCAATCGTCGCGGGCAGTATTTT.